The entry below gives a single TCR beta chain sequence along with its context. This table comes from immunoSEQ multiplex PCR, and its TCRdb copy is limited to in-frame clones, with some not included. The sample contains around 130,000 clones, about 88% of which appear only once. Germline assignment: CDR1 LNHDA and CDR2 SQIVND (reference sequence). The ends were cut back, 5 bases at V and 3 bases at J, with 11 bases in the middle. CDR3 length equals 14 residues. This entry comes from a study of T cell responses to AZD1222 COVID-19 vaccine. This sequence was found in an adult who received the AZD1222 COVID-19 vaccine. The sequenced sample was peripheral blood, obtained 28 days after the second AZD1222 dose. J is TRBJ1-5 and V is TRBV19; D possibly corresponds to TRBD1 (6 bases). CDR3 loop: CASSAGQYNQPQHF. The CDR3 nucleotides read TGTGCCAGTAGTGCCGGACAGTACAATCAGCCCCAGCATTTT.